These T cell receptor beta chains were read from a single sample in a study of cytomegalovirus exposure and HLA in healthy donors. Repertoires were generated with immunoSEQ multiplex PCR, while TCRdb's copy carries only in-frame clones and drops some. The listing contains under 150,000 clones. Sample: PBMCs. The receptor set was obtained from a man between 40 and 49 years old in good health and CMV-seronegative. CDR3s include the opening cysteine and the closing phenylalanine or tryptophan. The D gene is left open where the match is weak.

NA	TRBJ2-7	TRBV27	TGTGCCAGCAGTTTTGGCTCCGGGGGAAGAGAGTACTTC	CASSFGSGGREYF
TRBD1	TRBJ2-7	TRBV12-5	TGTGCTAGTGGTTTGGTACTCGGGACAGGGGCCACCTACGAGCAGTACTTC	CASGLVLGTGATYEQYF
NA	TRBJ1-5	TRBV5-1	TGCGCCAGCAGCTTCACCGGTCAGCCCCAGCATTTT	CASSFTGQPQHF
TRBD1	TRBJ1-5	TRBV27	TGTGCCAGCAGTTTCACAGGGGCCATTCAGCCCCAGCATTTT	CASSFTGAIQPQHF
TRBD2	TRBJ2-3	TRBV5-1	TGCGCCAGCAGCACGACTAGCGGGGGTGATACGCAGTATTTT	CASSTTSGGDTQYF
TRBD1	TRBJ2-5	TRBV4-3	TGCGCCAGCAGCCATCCCTCCGGGACAGGAAAAGAGACCCAGTACTTC	CASSHPSGTGKETQYF
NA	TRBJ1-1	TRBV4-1	TGCGCCAGCAGCCACGTAGTGAACACTGAAGCTTTCTTT	CASSHVVNTEAFF
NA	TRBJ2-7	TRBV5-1	TGCGCCAGCAGCCTAGGACTCGGCTACGAGCAGTACTTC	CASSLGLGYEQYF
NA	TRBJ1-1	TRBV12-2	TGTGCAAGTCGCTTCAGACCTCAGGACACTATACTCGAAATCCCCTTTAAATACACTGAAGCTTTCTTT	CASRFRPQDTILEIPFKYTEAFF
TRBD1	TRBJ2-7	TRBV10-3	TGTGCCATCAGTGGGACAGGGGGAGAGCAGTACTTC	CAISGTGGEQYF
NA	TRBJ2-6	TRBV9	TGTGCCAGCAGCCCTACGAGTGCTGGGGCCAACGTCCTGACTTTC	CASSPTSAGANVLTF
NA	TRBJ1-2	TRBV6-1	TGTGCCAGCAGTGAAACTCGCTATGGGGGGTATGGCTACACCTTC	CASSETRYGGYGYTF
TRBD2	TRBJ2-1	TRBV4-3	TGCGCCAGCAGCCAAGACGGGACTAGCGGGGGCCTCAATGAGCAGTTCTTC	CASSQDGTSGGLNEQFF
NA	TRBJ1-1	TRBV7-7	TGTGCCAGCAGCTCTCAAGAGGGCACTGAAGCTTTCTTT	CASSSQEGTEAFF
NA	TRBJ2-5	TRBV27	TGTGCCACTTTTTCTTGGGACTCCCAAGAGACCCAGTACTTC	CATFSWDSQETQYF
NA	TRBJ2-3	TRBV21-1	TGTGCCAGCAGCAACAGGATAACTAGCACAGATACGCAGTATTTT	CASSNRITSTDTQYF
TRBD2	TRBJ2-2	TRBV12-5	TGTGCTAGTGGTTTGGGAGCGGCCGGGGGGACCGGGGAGCTGTTTTTT	CASGLGAAGGTGELFF
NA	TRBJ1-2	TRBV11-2	TGTGCCAGCAGCTCAGTATACTATGGCTACACCTTC	CASSSVYYGYTF
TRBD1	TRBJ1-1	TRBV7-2	TGTGCCAGCAGCCCCGGGACAGGGGGTTTCACTGAAGCTTTCTTT	CASSPGTGGFTEAFF
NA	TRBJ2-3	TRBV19	TGTGCCAGTAGTATATTAGGCAGGGACATTAGGGGAGATACGCAGTATTTT	CASSILGRDIRGDTQYF
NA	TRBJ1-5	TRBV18	TGTGCCAGCTCGTTGGGGGGTGGCAATCAGCCCCAGCATTTT	CASSLGGGNQPQHF
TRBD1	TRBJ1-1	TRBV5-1	TGCGCCAGCAGCGCCGGGACAGCCAACACTGAAGCTTTCTTT	CASSAGTANTEAFF
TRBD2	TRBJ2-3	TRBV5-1	TGCGCCAGCAGACGGACTAGCGGCACAGATACGCAGTATTTT	CASRRTSGTDTQYF
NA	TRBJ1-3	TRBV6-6	TGTGCCAGCAGTTACGCTATACAGGGCTCTGGAAACACCATATATTTT	CASSYAIQGSGNTIYF
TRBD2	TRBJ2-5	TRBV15	TGTGCCACCAGCAGAGGGACTAGCGGAGAGACCCAGTACTTC	CATSRGTSGETQYF
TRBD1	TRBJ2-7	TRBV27	TGTGCCAGCAGTTTAGGGGACAGGGCGTTAGCCGAGCAGTACTTC	CASSLGDRALAEQYF
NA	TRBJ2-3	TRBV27	TGTGCCAGCAGTTTGGCCAGGGGCGGTATTATAAGCACAGATACGCAGTATTTT	CASSLARGGIISTDTQYF
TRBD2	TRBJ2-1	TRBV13	TGTGCCAGCAGCTTAGGAGAGCTAGCGGGGTATAGACATGAGCAGTTCTTC	CASSLGELAGYRHEQFF
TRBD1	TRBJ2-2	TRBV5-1	TGCGCCAGCAGCTACCAGGCAGGGGGTGACGGGGAGCTGTTTTTT	CASSYQAGGDGELFF
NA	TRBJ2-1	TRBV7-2	TGTGCCAGCAGCTCCCGACAGACCTACAATGAGCAGTTCTTC	CASSSRQTYNEQFF
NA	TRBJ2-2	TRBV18	TGTGCCAGCTCACCACTTGCCGGGACACAGACCGGGGAGCTGTTTTTT	CASSPLAGTQTGELFF
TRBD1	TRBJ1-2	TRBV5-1	TGCGCCAGCAGCTGGACAGGGGGAATCTATGGCTACACCTTC	CASSWTGGIYGYTF
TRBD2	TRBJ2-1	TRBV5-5	TGTGCCAGCAGCCAATCGGAAGGTAGCGGGGGATACAATGAGCAGTTCTTC	CASSQSEGSGGYNEQFF
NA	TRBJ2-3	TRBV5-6	TGTGCCAGCCAGGGGCTTTACACAGATACGCAGTATTTT	CASQGLYTDTQYF
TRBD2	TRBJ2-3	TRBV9	TGTGCCAGCAATCCTAGCGGGGGGGCCCCAGATACGCAGTATTTT	CASNPSGGAPDTQYF
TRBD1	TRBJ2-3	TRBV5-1	TGCGCCAGCGGGGACAGGTTGACAGATACGCAGTATTTT	CASGDRLTDTQYF
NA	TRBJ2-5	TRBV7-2	TGTGCCAGCAGCTTAGCCGGAACAGGGTTAGAGACCCAGTACTTC	CASSLAGTGLETQYF
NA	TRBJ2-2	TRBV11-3	TGTGCCAGCAGCTTACAGGGGCCGGGGGAGCTGTTTTTT	CASSLQGPGELFF
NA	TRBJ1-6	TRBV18	TGTGCCAGCTCACCGGGGCGGCAGGAGATAAGCTCCTATAATTCACCCCTCCACTTT	CASSPGRQEISSYNSPLHF
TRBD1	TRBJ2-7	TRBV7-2	TGTGCCAGCAGCTTGGGCCTCGCCGGGACAGGGAACAACGAGCAGTACTTC	CASSLGLAGTGNNEQYF
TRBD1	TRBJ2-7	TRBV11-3	TGTGCCAGCAGCTCGGTACAGGGGGAACGACCCTACGAGCAGTACTTC	CASSSVQGERPYEQYF
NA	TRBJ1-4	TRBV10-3	TGTGCCATCAGTGATGCGGTGACTAATGAAAAACTGTTTTTT	CAISDAVTNEKLFF
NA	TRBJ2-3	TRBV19	TGCGCCAGTAACGACGGGGGACTCACAGATACGCAGTATTTT	CASNDGGLTDTQYF